This passage covers 14 T cell receptor beta chains from one sample sequenced in a study of cytomegalovirus exposure and HLA in healthy donors. Generated by immunoSEQ multiplex PCR, the TCRdb table keeps only in-frame clones and is missing some. The profile shows about 350,000 clones, roughly nine tenths of them singletons. Sequencing used PBMCs. The receptors stem from a woman aged 25 to 39 in good health and CMV-seropositive.

The chain is built from TRBV5-4 and TRBJ1-2; 7 nucleotides match TRBD1. Germline V gives CDR1 SGHNT, CDR2 YYREEE (reference sequence). The CDR3 runs to 13 residues. J lost 8 bases, V lost 4 bases, and 8 bases had no gene match. CDR3 DNA: TGTGCCAGCAGCCGAACAGGGGTAGGGGGCTACACCTTC. It encodes CASSRTGVGGYTF.

The chain has TRBV29-1 and TRBJ2-7; 9 positions agree with TRBD2. With 4 bases clipped from V and 3 bases from J, the junction kept 19 bases outside the gene matches. The CDR3 spans 18 residues. Germline V gene data show CDR1 as SQVTM and CDR2 as ANQGSEA. Here the CDR3 DNA reads TGCAGCGTTGGACAAGGAGAGTCTCCGGGACTAGCTGACTACGAGCAGTACTTC. This translates into CSVGQGESPGLADYEQYF.

The rearrangement joins TRBV7-9 to TRBJ1-3; D not certain. CDR3 size: 15 residues. Looked up from germline, CDR1 is SEHNR and CDR2 is FQNEAQ (reference sequence). V dropped 1 base and J dropped 0 bases, with 7 bases sitting between them. For the CDR3, the DNA is TGTGCCAGCAGCTTAGGGTGGGACTCTGGAAACACCATATATTTT. Translation: CASSLGWDSGNTIYF.

The V gene is TRBV27, the J gene TRBJ2-7; maybe TRBD1 (6 bases). This CDR3 comprises 14 residues. Germline lookup yields CDR1 MNHEY and CDR2 SMNVEV (reference sequence). With 2 bases removed from V and 1 base from J, the gap between germline ends came to 9 bases. The CDR3 bases are TGTGCCAGCAGTTTAGTCGGACAGTCCTACGAGCAGTACTTC. As protein: CASSLVGQSYEQYF.

This chain links TRBV7-2 with TRBJ1-2, with 10 bases identical to TRBD1. The CDR3 sequence is 15 residues long. With 3 bases clipped from V and 6 bases from J, the junction kept 7 bases outside the gene matches. Germline CDR1 reads SGHTA; CDR2 reads FQGNSA. The CDR3 coding sequence is TGTGCCAGCAGCTTGACAGGGGGCGCGGAAAATGGCTACACCTTC. This translates into CASSLTGGAENGYTF. Complete variable domain (other parts from reference TRBV7-2 and TRBJ1-2): GAGVSQSPSNKVTEKGKDVELRCDPISGHTALYWYRQSLGQGLEFLIYFQGNSAPDKSGLPSDRFSAERTGGSVSTLTIQRTQQEDSAVYLCASSLTGGAENGYTFGSGTRLTVV.

CDR3 coding DNA: TGTGCCAGCAGTACGCGTAGCGGGGGAACGAACACCGGGGAGCTGTTTTTT. Translating gives CASSTRSGGTNTGELFF. The chain has TRBV27 and TRBJ2-2; 9 nucleotides match TRBD2. CDR1 and CDR2 (germline): MNHEY, SMNVEV (reference sequence). The CDR3 is 17 residues long. J lost 0 bases, V lost 5 bases, and 7 bases had no gene match.

The CDR3 coding sequence is TGCGCCAGCAGCCAGCGGACAGGGGGCGCCGAGCAGTACTTC. This codes for CASSQRTGGAEQYF. The chain is built from TRBV4-1 and TRBJ2-7; TRBD1 matches at 11 bases. With 3 bases clipped from V and 6 bases from J, the junction kept 4 bases outside the gene matches. The CDR3 extends over 14 amino acids. Germline V gives CDR1 MGHRA, CDR2 YSYEKL.

The V and J genes are TRBV27 and TRBJ2-1; the D is unclear. V gave up 3 bases and J gave up 7 bases, with 16 bases separating them. The CDR3 is 15 amino acids. From germline, CDR1 is MNHEY and CDR2 SMNVEV (reference sequence). As DNA, the CDR3 is TGTGCCAGCAGTTTGGGGTCCCCGGGTTTGAATGAGCAGTTCTTC. Translating gives CASSLGSPGLNEQFF.

The gene calls are TRBV28 and TRBJ1-2, with D perhaps matching TRBD1 (5 bases). Deletions cut 4 bases from V and 6 bases from J, with 15 bases between. This CDR3 spans 14 amino acids. Germline V gives CDR1 MDHEN, CDR2 SYDVKM. For the CDR3, the DNA is TGTGCCAGCAGTTCGCCCGGAGGGGCGCATGGCTACACCTTC. It yields the protein CASSSPGGAHGYTF.

The chain employs TRBV27 and TRBJ2-1, with TRBD2 matching over 14 bases. Germline lookup yields CDR1 MNHEY and CDR2 SMNVEV (reference sequence). CDR3 size: 19 residues. J lost 4 bases, V lost 5 bases, and 13 bases had no gene match. The CDR3 loop is CASSNPGLAGAMGYNEQFF. The DNA for the CDR3 is TGTGCCAGCAGTAATCCGGGACTAGCGGGAGCGATGGGGTACAATGAGCAGTTCTTC.

The gene calls are TRBV25-1 and TRBJ1-5; maybe TRBD1 (5 bases). Per germline, CDR1 MGHDK and CDR2 SYGVNS. V lost 3 bases and J lost 6, with 18 bases in between. The CDR3 contains 16 residues. The DNA of the CDR3 is TGTGCCAGCAGTGACCCGACAGAAGGCCCTATTCAGCCCCAGCATTTT. Translation gives CASSDPTEGPIQPQHF.

The gene calls are TRBV5-1 and TRBJ2-7; D is unclear. CDR3 length: 13 residues. Trimming cost V 0 bases and J 4 bases, with 8 bases left between them. Germline V CDR1 and CDR2: SGHRS, YFSETQ. The chain's CDR3 is CASSLVGRYEQYF. CDR3 in DNA: TGCGCCAGCAGCTTGGTTGGACGATACGAGCAGTACTTC.

The chain couples TRBV27 to TRBJ2-7; perhaps TRBD2 as D (6 bases). Germline V lookup: CDR1 MNHEY, CDR2 SMNVEV (reference sequence). The CDR3 is 13 amino acids. Trimming took 7 bases from V and 4 from J, leaving 14 bases between them. The CDR3 loop reads CASKTSGPYEQYF. CDR3 sequence (DNA): TGTGCCAGCAAGACTAGTGGACCTTACGAGCAGTACTTC.

About this clone: Within the sample, other DNA sequences also encode this same CDR3. The DNA of the CDR3 is TGTGCCAGCAGTGTCAGCGCCTACAATGAGCAGTTCTTC. Its translation: CASSVSAYNEQFF. This chain joins TRBV2 and TRBJ2-1; no definite D call. V gave up 4 bases and J gave up 2 bases, with 6 bases separating them. The germline gives CDR1 SNHLY, CDR2 FYNNEI. The CDR3 length is 13 residues.